Given below is one TCR beta chain in context. This clonotype has a handful of counts. Its antigen is unknown. No base qualities exist here, and no much larger clone lies one base off it. The TCR beta CDR3 regions were amplified from RNA transcripts. A first-round RT-PCR of the TCR CDR3 used the HTBI primer set with the Qiagen OneStep RT-PCR kit. A second multiplex PCR round built the libraries, followed by size selection and purification. Libraries were sequenced paired-end with 100 bp reads on an Illumina HiSeq2000. Per the source publication's procedure: SOAPnuke was used to process the raw data, removing reads that contained adapters or uncalled bases, had a mean Phred below 15, or lacked an exact match to the constant primer or identifier. High-quality paired reads were merged with COPE v1.2.5, and unique nucleotide sequences were defined as clonotypes. MiTCR v1.1 was used to align clonotypes to the IMGT TRBV, TRBD and TRBJ reference segments. Analysis was restricted to V-J combinations with a frequency above 0.0001, which covered roughly 99% of repertoires. A TCS score was defined as the ratio between F50 (clonal expansion) and ExV (chaos), using BLOSUM62-based TCRdist between CDR3 peptides within each V-J. Welch's t-statistics and random forest reduced roughly 540 V-J features to around 14, which were used in a naive Bayes classifier (R e1071). TCRdb trimmed the raw reads at Q25, called clones with MiXCR and kept productive beta chains. Identical CDR3 protein sequences are pooled into one entry, listed with their most common genes and DNA. These V and J calls rely on TCRdb rather than the paper's analysis. The sample table contains about 740,000 distinct CDR3 sequences; only one count was recorded for 14% of them. The ten largest make up roughly a tenth of the sample.

This sample is drawn from a study of T cells in Graves' hyperthyroidism and ophthalmopathy (dated by TCRdb to the late 2010s). As for the study more broadly: Peripheral blood was collected at initial diagnosis, before any treatment. An independent validation cohort of around 20 hyperthyroidism patients and about 16 patients who later progressed to ophthalmopathy tested prospective prediction of ophthalmopathy. In addition, the study compared T-cell repertoires in thyroid tissue and in blood from six Graves' hyperthyroidism patients. The 95 to 100 discovery patients were randomly split 7:3 into training and test sets. Once sampling was done, hyperthyroidism patients were given methimazole at a starting dose of 30 mg daily, whereas ophthalmopathy patients were given high-dose intravenous methylprednisolone. To identify distinguishing TCR V-J signatures, a discovery cohort of around 100 patients was used, comprising 43 with Graves' ophthalmopathy and about 59 with stable Graves' hyperthyroidism. The paper reports TCR Vbeta CDR3 sequencing of some 140 peripheral blood samples: 40 to 45 ophthalmopathy, around 80 hyperthyroidism and approximately 17 progressor patients. On the study overall, not on this receptor specifically: In validation, the model predicted progression to ophthalmopathy with approximately 71% sensitivity and approximately 74% specificity, a median of about 6 months before onset. In cross-validation, a model built on a 13 V-J signature told ophthalmopathy apart from stable hyperthyroidism with over 85% sensitivity and 81% to 82% specificity, and in testing the same model reached 80%/75%. Most expanded thyroid clonotypes (frequency above 0.001) were also detected in blood, suggesting blood repertoires may reflect thyroid immune responses. Sample size was not statistically predetermined, and investigators were not blinded to group allocation.

Graves' hyperthyroidism was defined as stable when no progression to ophthalmopathy occurred over 18 months of follow-up. Hyperthyroidism patients were aged 18 to 65 years and newly diagnosed, with disease duration of less than 2 months. The study excluded patients with uncontrolled infections, other autoimmune diseases, pregnancy or lactation. Diagnoses were based on clinical symptoms, serum thyroxine and TRAb, thyroid ultrasound and orbital computed tomography. PBMCs were separated from about 10 ml of fresh peripheral blood using Ficoll-Paque density gradient centrifugation. Trizol reagent was used to extract total RNA, and RNA quality was then checked on an Agilent 2100 Bioanalyzer. The V end gives up 4 bases and the J end 1 base, leaving 14 bases in the junction not matched to a gene. The germline V gene encodes CDR1 SEHNR and CDR2 FQNEAQ (reference sequence). Spanning cysteine to phenylalanine, the CDR3 consists of 19 amino acids. The DNA shown is the 57-base CDR3, in frame from base 1.

The receptor was derived from a woman younger than 35 with Graves' hyperthyroidism. The sample was blood. This sequence uses TRBV7-9 and TRBJ1-5, and 9 junction bases match TRBD1. CDR3 protein: CASSSVKGAGQGSNQPQHF. The DNA reads TGTGCCAGCAGCTCGGTTAAGGGGGCCGGACAGGGGAGCAATCAGCCCCAGCATTTT.